These 18 T cell receptor beta chains were all obtained from the same sample, sequenced in a study of patients and donors after allogeneic stem cell transplantation. TCRdb itself ran the RT-PCR reads through MiXCR, one entry per CDR3 protein. The sample yields about 960,000 distinct CDR3 sequences, roughly 18% seen once. Sample: blood, either unsorted or a sorted T cell fraction (not recorded which). Receptors were obtained from a human donor who was either an allogeneic HSCT recipient or a stem cell or donor lymphocyte infusion donor (not recorded which). It is not recorded whose cells these are; they may come from a transplant donor.

There are a few counts of this clonotype. The J gene is TRBJ1-1, the V gene TRBV4-2; the D gene is possibly TRBD1 (5 bases). This CDR3 comprises 13 residues. Germline values: CDR1 LGHNA, CDR2 YNFKEQ. With 3 bases removed from V and 6 bases from J, the gap between germline ends came to 11 bases. The CDR3 bases are TGTGCCAGCAGCCAGGGGCGGGAAGCTGAAGCTTTCTTT. It yields the protein CASSQGREAEAFF.

In its sample, this clonotype was seen a few times. The chain employs TRBV7-6 and TRBJ2-7; possibly TRBD2 for D (6 bases). CDR3 size: 14 residues. Germline V gene sequence: CDR1 SGHVS, CDR2 FNYEAQ. V lost 2 bases to trimming and J lost 5 bases, with 13 bases between them. CDR3 region: CASSLLVGEDEQYF. CDR3 sequence (DNA): TGTGCCAGCAGCTTATTGGTAGGGGAGGACGAGCAGTACTTC.

V gene TRBV24-1 combines with J gene TRBJ2-7; 7 bases align to TRBD1. Unmatched junction bases numbered 11, after V lost 4 bases and J lost 6 bases. Germline CDR1 KGHDR, CDR2 SFDVKD. The CDR3 covers 15 residues. The CDR3 sequence is CATSDSQGTEAEQYF. For the CDR3, the DNA is TGTGCCACCAGTGACTCTCAAGGGACAGAGGCCGAGCAGTACTTC.

This rearrangement joins TRBV6-1 to TRBJ2-1, with 7 bases aligning to TRBD1. This CDR3 is 14 amino acids long. Germline trimming cut 6 bases from V and 4 bases from J; bases unmatched to any gene: 6. Per the germline V gene, CDR1 is MNHNS and CDR2 is SASEGT. The CDR3 bases are TGTGCCAGCAGGGGGGACAGCTTTTACAATGAGCAGTTCTTC. Amino acids: CASRGDSFYNEQFF.

This chain connects TRBV2 to TRBJ1-5, with a possible D match to TRBD1 (6 bases). CDR3 length: 15 residues. Germline CDR1 SNHLY, CDR2 FYNNEI. The V end was cut by 4 bases, the J end by 3 bases, with 13 bases between. The CDR3 DNA sequence: TGTGCCAGCAGTGCACAGGGAAAGGTCAATCAGCCCCAGCATTTT. Protein sequence: CASSAQGKVNQPQHF.

The V gene is TRBV10-2, the J gene TRBJ2-1; D uncertain. Looked up from germline, CDR1 is WSHSY and CDR2 is SAAADI. V was clipped by 3 bases and J by 0 bases, with 9 bases between them. This CDR3 is 15 amino acids long. The CDR3 loop is CASSDFSTSYNEQFF. The CDR3 region has the DNA TGCGCCAGCAGTGATTTCTCAACCTCCTACAATGAGCAGTTCTTC.

The rearrangement uses TRBV4-3 and TRBJ2-3; D unclear. CDR1 and CDR2 (germline): LGHNA, YSLEER. The V end was cut by 4 bases, the J end by 4 bases, with 15 bases between. This CDR3 comprises 15 residues. Here the CDR3 reads CASSRRLEGSDTQYF. The CDR3 bases are TGCGCCAGCAGCCGACGTTTAGAAGGGTCAGATACGCAGTATTTT.

On this clonotype: One end of the junction does not line up with germline, which may come from a read error. The chain uses TRBV13 and TRBJ2-1; D may match TRBD1 or TRBD2 (5 bases each). The germline gives CDR1 PRHDT, CDR2 FYEKMQ (reference sequence). This CDR3 is built from 14 residues. Written as DNA, the CDR3 is TGTGCCAGCAGTGAAACATTCCGGGACCCTCGGGTAGGCTTC. Residues: CASSETFRDPRVGF.

As concerns this clonotype: A much larger clone lies a single base off, so this may be a read error. The genes are TRBV12-3 or TRBV12-4 and TRBJ2-1, with TRBD1 as a possible D gene (6 bases). Trimming stripped 10 bases from V and 5 bases from J, with 21 bases between. This CDR3 has 15 amino acids. DNA for the CDR3: TGTGCCATCAGATACCACAGGGACCCCAACAATGAGCAGTTCTTC. Its translation is CAIRYHRDPNNEQFF.

The chain couples TRBV27 to TRBJ2-7, with TRBD1 identical over 7 bases. Trimming took 4 bases from V and 2 from J; bases not matched to a gene: 8. The V gene's germline CDR1 is MNHEY and CDR2 SMNVEV (reference sequence). This CDR3 has 15 amino acids. CDR3 protein: CASSSDGTATYEQYF. The CDR3 DNA is TGTGCCAGCAGTTCGGATGGGACAGCGACCTACGAGCAGTACTTC.

The V gene is TRBV5-1, the J gene TRBJ1-2; 10 bases map to TRBD1. The CDR3 is made up of 14 amino acids. From germline, CDR1 is SGHRS and CDR2 YFSETQ. V was pared by 6 bases and J by 4 bases, with 6 bases of the junction left unmatched. The CDR3 DNA sequence: TGCGCCAGCACCCAGACAGGGGGCGGCTATGGCTACACCTTC. This sequence encodes CASTQTGGGYGYTF.

This clonotype was seen only a few times. The chain is built from TRBV6-5 and TRBJ2-3, with 14 bases that match TRBD2. CDR1 and CDR2 from the germline V gene are MNHEY and SVGAGI. V shed 2 bases and J 4 bases; nucleotides not matched to a gene: 8. The CDR3 consists of 18 residues. CDR3 nucleotide sequence: TGTGCCAGCAGTTACGAGACTAGCGGGAGGGCCGGGGCAGATACGCAGTATTTT. Encoded protein: CASSYETSGRAGADTQYF.

This clonotype was observed many times. This sequence joins TRBV6-1 and TRBJ1-1, with D maybe TRBD1 (5 bases). Germline-derived CDR1 and CDR2 are MNHNS and SASEGT. V was cut by 8 bases and J by 0 bases, with 13 bases left in between. The CDR3 extends over 14 amino acids. CDR3 in amino acids: CASSGQGMNTEAFF. The CDR3 DNA reads TGTGCCAGCTCGGGCCAGGGTATGAACACTGAAGCTTTCTTT.

This clonotype was seen a handful of times. J is TRBJ2-1 and V is TRBV6-5; either TRBD1 or TRBD2 may fit D (6 bases each). The CDR3 loop spans 14 amino acids. V shed 2 bases and J shed 5 bases, with 10 bases lying between them. Germline V gene sequence: CDR1 MNHEY, CDR2 SVGAGI. Here the CDR3 reads CASSYGGPNNEQFF. The CDR3 DNA reads as TGTGCCAGCAGTTACGGGGGGCCCAACAATGAGCAGTTCTTC.

This clonotype was observed at least ten times. This sequence joins TRBV29-1 and TRBJ2-5; 7 positions match TRBD1. V shed 4 bases and J 3 bases; nucleotides not matched to a gene: 5. The germline V gene has CDR1 SQVTM and CDR2 ANQGSEA. This CDR3 region has 13 residues. The CDR3 DNA is TGCAGCGTTGGAAGGGGGCGAAAAGAGACCCAGTACTTC. Residues: CSVGRGRKETQYF.

V and J are TRBV5-1 and TRBJ1-4; 9 nucleotides line up with TRBD1. V lost 3 bases to trimming and J lost 6 bases; unmatched junction nucleotides: 6. Germline CDR1 SGHRS, CDR2 YFSETQ. This CDR3 is 15 amino acids long. The CDR3 loop reads CASSSWTGVDEKLFF. The CDR3 DNA reads as TGCGCCAGCAGCTCTTGGACAGGGGTGGATGAAAAACTGTTTTTT.

The V gene is TRBV5-1, the J gene TRBJ2-5, with TRBD2 identical over 7 bases. Germline CDR1 reads SGHRS; CDR2 reads YFSETQ. The CDR3 runs to 14 residues. The ends lost 3 bases at V and 3 bases at J; junction bases unmatched: 5. The CDR3: CASSSRGSEETQYF. The DNA of the CDR3 is TGCGCCAGCAGCTCGCGGGGGTCCGAAGAGACCCAGTACTTC. Full variable domain (remainder filled in from reference TRBV5-1 and TRBJ2-5): KAGVTQTPRYLIKTRGQQVTLSCSPISGHRSVSWYQQTPGQGLQFLFEYFSETQRNKGNFPGRFSGRQFSNSRSEMNVSTLELGDSALYLCASSSRGSEETQYFGPGTRLLVL.

The chain carries TRBV5-1 and TRBJ2-7; D tentatively fits TRBD1 or TRBD2 (5 bases each). Trimming took off 4 bases at V and 7 bases at J, with 15 bases between the two ends. CDR3 length: 13 residues. CDR1 and CDR2 (germline): SGHRS, YFSETQ. CDR3 bases: TGCGCCAGCAGCCTCGGGACCGCGCGGGAGCAGTACTTC. Translated, it gives CASSLGTAREQYF. Complete variable domain (other parts from reference TRBV5-1 and TRBJ2-7): KAGVTQTPRYLIKTRGQQVTLSCSPISGHRSVSWYQQTPGQGLQFLFEYFSETQRNKGNFPGRFSGRQFSNSRSEMNVSTLELGDSALYLCASSLGTAREQYFGPGTRLTVT.